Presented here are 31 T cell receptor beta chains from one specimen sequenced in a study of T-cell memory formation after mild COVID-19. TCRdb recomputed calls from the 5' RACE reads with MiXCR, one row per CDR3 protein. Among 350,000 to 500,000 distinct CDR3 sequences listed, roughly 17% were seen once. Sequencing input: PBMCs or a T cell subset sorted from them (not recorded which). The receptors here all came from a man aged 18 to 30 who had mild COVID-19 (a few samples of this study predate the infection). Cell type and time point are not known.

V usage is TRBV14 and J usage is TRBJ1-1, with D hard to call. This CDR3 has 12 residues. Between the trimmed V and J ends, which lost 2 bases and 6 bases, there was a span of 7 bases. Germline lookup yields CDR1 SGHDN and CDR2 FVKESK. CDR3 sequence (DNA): TGTGCCAGCAGCCAAAGATTGGCTGAAGCTTTCTTT. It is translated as CASSQRLAEAFF.

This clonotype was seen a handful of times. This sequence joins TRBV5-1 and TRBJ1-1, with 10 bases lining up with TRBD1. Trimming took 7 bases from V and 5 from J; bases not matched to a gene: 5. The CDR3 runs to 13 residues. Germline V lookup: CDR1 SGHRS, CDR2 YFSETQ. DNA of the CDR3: TGCGCCAGCGCGGACAGGGGGGGAACTGAAGCTTTCTTT. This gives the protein CASADRGGTEAFF.

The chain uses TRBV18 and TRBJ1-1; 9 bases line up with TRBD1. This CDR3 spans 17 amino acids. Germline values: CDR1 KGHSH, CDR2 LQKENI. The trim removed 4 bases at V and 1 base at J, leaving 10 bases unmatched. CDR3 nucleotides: TGTGCCAGCTCACAACCGCAGCGGGGACAGGGGAACACTGAAGCTTTCTTT. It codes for CASSQPQRGQGNTEAFF.

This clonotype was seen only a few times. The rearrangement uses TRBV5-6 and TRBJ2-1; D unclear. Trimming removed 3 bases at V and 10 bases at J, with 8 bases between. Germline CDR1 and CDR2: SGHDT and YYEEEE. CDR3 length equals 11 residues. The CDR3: CASSSGPEQFF. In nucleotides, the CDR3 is TGTGCCAGCAGCTCTGGGCCCGAGCAGTTCTTC.

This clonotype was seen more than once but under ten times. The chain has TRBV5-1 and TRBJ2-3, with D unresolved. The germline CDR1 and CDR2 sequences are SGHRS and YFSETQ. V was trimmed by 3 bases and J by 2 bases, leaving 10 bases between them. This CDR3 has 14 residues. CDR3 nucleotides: TGCGCCAGCAGCTCCCGGACCACCACAGATACGCAGTATTTT. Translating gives CASSSRTTTDTQYF. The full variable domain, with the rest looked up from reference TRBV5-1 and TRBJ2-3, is KAGVTQTPRYLIKTRGQQVTLSCSPISGHRSVSWYQQTPGQGLQFLFEYFSETQRNKGNFPGRFSGRQFSNSRSEMNVSTLELGDSALYLCASSSRTTTDTQYFGPGTRLTVL.

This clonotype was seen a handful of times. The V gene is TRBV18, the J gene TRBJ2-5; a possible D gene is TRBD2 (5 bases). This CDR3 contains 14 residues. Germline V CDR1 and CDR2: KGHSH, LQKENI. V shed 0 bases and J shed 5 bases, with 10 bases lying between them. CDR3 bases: TGTGCCAGCTCACCACCTCCCGGCGGGGAGACCCAGTACTTC. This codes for CASSPPPGGETQYF.

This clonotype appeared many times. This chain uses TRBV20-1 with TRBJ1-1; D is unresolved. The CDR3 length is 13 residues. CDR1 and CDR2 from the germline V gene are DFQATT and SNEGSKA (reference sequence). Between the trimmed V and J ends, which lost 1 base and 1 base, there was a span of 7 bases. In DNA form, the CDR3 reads TGCAGTGCTAGAGTAGGAGGGAACACTGAAGCTTTCTTT. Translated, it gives CSARVGGNTEAFF.

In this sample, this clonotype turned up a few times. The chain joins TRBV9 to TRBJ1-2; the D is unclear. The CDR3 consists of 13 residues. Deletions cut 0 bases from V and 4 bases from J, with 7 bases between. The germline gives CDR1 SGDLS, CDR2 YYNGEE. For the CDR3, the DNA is TGTGCCAGCAGCGTAGAGGCGGGCTATGGCTACACCTTC. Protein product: CASSVEAGYGYTF.

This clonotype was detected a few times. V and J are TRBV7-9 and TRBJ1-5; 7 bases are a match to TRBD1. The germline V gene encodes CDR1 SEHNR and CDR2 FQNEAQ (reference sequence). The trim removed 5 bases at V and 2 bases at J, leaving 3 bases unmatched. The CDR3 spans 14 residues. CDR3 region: CASSHRGGNQPQHF. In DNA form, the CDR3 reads TGTGCCAGCAGCCACAGGGGAGGCAATCAGCCCCAGCATTTT.

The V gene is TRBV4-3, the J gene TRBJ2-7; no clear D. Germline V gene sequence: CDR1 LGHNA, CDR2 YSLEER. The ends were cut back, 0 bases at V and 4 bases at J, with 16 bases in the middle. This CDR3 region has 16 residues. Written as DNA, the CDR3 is TGCGCCAGCAGCCAAGATCCGACTGGAGAGTTGTACGAGCAGTACTTC. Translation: CASSQDPTGELYEQYF.

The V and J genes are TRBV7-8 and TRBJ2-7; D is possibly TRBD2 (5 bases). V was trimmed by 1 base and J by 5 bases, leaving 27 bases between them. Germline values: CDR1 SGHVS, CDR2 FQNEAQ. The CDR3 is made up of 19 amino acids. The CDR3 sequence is CASSLGEDRASGSSNEQYV. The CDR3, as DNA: TGTGCCAGCAGCTTAGGAGAAGACCGGGCCTCGGGATCATCCAACGAGCAGTACGTC.

The CDR3 protein is CSVDTGAQYF. In DNA, the CDR3 is TGCAGCGTTGACACAGGAGCCCAGTACTTC. V gene TRBV29-1 combines with J gene TRBJ2-5, with D tentatively TRBD1 (5 bases). The germline V and J ends were trimmed by 3 bases and 9 bases, with 8 bases remaining between them. Germline V lookup: CDR1 SQVTM, CDR2 ANQGSEA. The CDR3 runs to 10 residues.

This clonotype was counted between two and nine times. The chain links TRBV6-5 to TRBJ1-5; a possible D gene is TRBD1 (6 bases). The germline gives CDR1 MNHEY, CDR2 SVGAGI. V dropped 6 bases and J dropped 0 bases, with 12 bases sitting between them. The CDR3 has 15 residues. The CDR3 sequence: CASSPGQYSNQPQHF. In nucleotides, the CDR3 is TGTGCCAGCAGCCCTGGACAGTATAGCAATCAGCCCCAGCATTTT.

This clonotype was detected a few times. CDR3 sequence: CASSIRGTLATNEKLFF. The CDR3 coding sequence is TGCGCCAGCAGCATAAGGGGTACTCTGGCAACTAATGAAAAACTGTTTTTT. The chain recombines TRBV5-1 with TRBJ1-4; tentatively, D is TRBD1 (5 bases). Germline V gene data show CDR1 as SGHRS and CDR2 as YFSETQ. The V end was cut by 4 bases, the J end by 0 bases, with 16 bases between. CDR3 length: 17 amino acids.

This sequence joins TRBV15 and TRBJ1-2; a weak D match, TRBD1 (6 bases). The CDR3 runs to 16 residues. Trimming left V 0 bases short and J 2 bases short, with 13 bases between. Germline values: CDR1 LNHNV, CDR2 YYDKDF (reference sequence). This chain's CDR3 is CATSRDMGAVNYGYTF. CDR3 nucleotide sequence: TGTGCCACCAGCAGAGATATGGGGGCAGTAAACTATGGCTACACCTTC.

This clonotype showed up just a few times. The CDR3, as DNA: TGCGCCAGCAAGGGACAGACCACAGATACGCAGTATTTT. As protein: CASKGQTTDTQYF. The rearrangement links TRBV5-1 to TRBJ2-3; the match to TRBD1 covers 7 bases. V was pared by 6 bases and J by 2 bases, with 3 bases of the junction left unmatched. The germline gives CDR1 SGHRS, CDR2 YFSETQ. The CDR3 covers 13 residues.

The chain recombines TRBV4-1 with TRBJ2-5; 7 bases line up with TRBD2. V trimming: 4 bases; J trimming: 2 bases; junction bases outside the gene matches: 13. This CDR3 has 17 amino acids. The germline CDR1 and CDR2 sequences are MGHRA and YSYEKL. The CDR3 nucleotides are TGCGCCAGCAGCCTCTTCCTACGGGGGGAAAATCAAGAGACCCAGTACTTC. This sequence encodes CASSLFLRGENQETQYF.

CDR3: CSALSRDETQYF. The CDR3, as DNA: TGCAGTGCCCTAAGCCGGGACGAAACGCAGTATTTT. The rearrangement links TRBV20-1 to TRBJ2-3; D is perhaps TRBD1 or TRBD2 (5 bases each). CDR1 is DFQATT, CDR2 SNEGSKA, per germline (reference sequence). Trimming cost V 6 bases and J 9 bases, with 16 bases left between them. There are 12 residues in the CDR3.

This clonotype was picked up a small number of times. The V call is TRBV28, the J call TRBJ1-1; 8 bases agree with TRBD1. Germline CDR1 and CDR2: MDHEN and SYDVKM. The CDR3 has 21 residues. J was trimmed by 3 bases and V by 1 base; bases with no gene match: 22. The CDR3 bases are TGTGCCAGCAGTTTATTCTCTGAGATAAGACAGGGGAAGGGGTCGGACACTGAAGCTTTCTTT. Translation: CASSLFSEIRQGKGSDTEAFF.

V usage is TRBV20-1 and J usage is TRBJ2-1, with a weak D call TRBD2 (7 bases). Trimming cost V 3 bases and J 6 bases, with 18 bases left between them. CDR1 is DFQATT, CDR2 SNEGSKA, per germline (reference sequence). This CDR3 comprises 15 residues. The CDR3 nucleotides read TGCAGTGCTAGGAAAACGGGGGGCCTCATCAATGAGCAGTTCTTC. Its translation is CSARKTGGLINEQFF.

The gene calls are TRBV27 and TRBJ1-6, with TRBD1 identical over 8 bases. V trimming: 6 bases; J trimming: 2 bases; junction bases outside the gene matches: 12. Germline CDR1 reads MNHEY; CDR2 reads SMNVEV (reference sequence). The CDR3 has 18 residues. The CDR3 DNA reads TGTGCCAGCAGGACTAACAGGGGGACAGTAACCTATAATTCACCCCTCCACTTT. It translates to CASRTNRGTVTYNSPLHF.

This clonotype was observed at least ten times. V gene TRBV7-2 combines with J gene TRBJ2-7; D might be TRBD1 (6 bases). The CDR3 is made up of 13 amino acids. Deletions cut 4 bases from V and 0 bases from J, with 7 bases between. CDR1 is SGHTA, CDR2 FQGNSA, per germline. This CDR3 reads CASSSGDSYEQYF. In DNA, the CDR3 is TGTGCCAGCAGCTCAGGGGACTCCTACGAGCAGTACTTC.

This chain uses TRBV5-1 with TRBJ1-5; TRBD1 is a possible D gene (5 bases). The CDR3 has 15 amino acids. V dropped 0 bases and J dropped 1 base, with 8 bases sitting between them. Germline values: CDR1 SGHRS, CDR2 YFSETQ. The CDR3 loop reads CASSLEGLSNQPQHF. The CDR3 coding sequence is TGCGCCAGCAGCTTGGAGGGGCTAAGCAATCAGCCCCAGCATTTT.

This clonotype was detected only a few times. The CDR3 loop is CASSPSPGGRETQYF. In nucleotides, the CDR3 is TGTGCCAGCAGCCCTTCCCCGGGGGGGCGGGAGACCCAGTACTTC. V is TRBV27 and J is TRBJ2-5, with 8 bases aligning to TRBD2. Losses at the gene ends were 6 bases for V and 5 bases for J; bases not matched to a gene: 11. This CDR3 is 15 amino acids long. Germline V gene data show CDR1 as MNHEY and CDR2 as SMNVEV (reference sequence).

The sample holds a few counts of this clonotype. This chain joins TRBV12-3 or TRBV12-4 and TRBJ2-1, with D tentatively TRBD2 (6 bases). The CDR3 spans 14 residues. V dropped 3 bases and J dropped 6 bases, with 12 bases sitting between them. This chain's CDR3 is CASSFLVSGNEQFF. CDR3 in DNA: TGTGCCAGCAGTTTTTTGGTTAGCGGCAATGAGCAGTTCTTC.

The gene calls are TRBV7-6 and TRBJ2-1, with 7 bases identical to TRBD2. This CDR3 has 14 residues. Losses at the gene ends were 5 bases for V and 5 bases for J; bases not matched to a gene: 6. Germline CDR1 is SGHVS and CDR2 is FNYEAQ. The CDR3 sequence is CASSREAADNEQFF. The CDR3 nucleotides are TGTGCCAGCAGCCGGGAGGCGGCAGACAATGAGCAGTTCTTC.

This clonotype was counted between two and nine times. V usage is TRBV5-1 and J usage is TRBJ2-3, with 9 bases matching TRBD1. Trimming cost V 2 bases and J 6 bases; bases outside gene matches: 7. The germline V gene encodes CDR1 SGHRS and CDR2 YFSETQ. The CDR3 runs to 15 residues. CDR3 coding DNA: TGCGCCAGCAGCTTCCTCGGGACAGGGTACGATACGCAGTATTTT. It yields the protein CASSFLGTGYDTQYF. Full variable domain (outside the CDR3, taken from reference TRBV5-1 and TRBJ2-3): KAGVTQTPRYLIKTRGQQVTLSCSPISGHRSVSWYQQTPGQGLQFLFEYFSETQRNKGNFPGRFSGRQFSNSRSEMNVSTLELGDSALYLCASSFLGTGYDTQYFGPGTRLTVL.

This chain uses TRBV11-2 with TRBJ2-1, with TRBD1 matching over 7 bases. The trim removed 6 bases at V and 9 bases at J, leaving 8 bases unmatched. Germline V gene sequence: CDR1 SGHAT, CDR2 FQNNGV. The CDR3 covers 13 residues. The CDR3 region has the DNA TGTGCCAGCAGTCTACAGGGGCAGAGTGAGCAGTTCTTC. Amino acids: CASSLQGQSEQFF.

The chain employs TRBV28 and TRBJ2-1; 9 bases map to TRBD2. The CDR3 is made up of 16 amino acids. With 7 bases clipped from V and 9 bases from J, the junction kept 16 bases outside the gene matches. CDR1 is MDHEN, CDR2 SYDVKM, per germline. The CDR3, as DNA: TGTGCCAGCACATTAGGGGGCGGGGGGGCGATCGGTGAGCAGTTCTTC. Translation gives CASTLGGGGAIGEQFF.

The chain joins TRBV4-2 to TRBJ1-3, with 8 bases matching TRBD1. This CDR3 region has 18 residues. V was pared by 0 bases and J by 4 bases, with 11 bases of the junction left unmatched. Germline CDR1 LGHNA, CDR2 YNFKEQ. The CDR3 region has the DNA TGTGCCAGCAGCCAAGACGGACAGGGAGCCCTCGCGGGAAACACCATATATTTT. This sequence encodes CASSQDGQGALAGNTIYF.

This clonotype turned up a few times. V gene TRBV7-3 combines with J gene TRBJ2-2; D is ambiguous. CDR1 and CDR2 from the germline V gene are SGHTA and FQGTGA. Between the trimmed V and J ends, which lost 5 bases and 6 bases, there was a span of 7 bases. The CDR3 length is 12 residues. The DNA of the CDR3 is TGTGCCAGCAGCCGGGTCCCCGGGGAGCTGTTTTTT. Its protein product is CASSRVPGELFF. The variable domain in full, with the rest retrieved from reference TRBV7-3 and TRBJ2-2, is GAGVSQTPSNKVTEKGKYVELRCDPISGHTALYWYRQSLGQGPEFLIYFQGTGAADDSGLPNDRFFAVRPEGSVSTLKIQRTERGDSAVYLCASSRVPGELFFGEGSRLTVL.